Reported below is one TCR beta chain. V lost 3 bases and J lost 7, with 14 bases in between. This CDR3 spans 13 amino acids. Germline V CDR1 and CDR2: SGDLS, YYNGEE. The data were produced by immunoSEQ multiplex PCR, yet TCRdb's version contains in-frame clones alone and is incomplete. The sample contains hundreds of thousands of clones, under 85% of which appear only once. The data belong to a study of blood T cell repertoires in COVID-19. The TCR was taken from a woman aged 30 to 39 with COVID-19, enrolled during active disease. The V gene is TRBV9, the J gene TRBJ2-7, with a tentative D call TRBD2 (5 bases). The specimen was peripheral blood. CDR3 protein: CASSATVPGEQYF. CDR3 nucleotides: TGTGCCAGCAGCGCGACCGTGCCGGGGGAGCAGTACTTC.